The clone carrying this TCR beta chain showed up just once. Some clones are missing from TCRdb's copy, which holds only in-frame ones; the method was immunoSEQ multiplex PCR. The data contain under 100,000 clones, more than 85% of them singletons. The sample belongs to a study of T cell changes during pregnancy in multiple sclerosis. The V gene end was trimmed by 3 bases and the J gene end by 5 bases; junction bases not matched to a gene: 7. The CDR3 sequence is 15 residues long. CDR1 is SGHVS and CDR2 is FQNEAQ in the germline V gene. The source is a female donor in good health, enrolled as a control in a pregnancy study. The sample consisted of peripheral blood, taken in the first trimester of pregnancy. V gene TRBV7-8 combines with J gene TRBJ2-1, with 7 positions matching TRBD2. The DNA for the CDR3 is TGTGCCAGCAGCTTCACTAGCGCGGTTGACAATGAGCAGTTCTTC. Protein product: CASSFTSAVDNEQFF.